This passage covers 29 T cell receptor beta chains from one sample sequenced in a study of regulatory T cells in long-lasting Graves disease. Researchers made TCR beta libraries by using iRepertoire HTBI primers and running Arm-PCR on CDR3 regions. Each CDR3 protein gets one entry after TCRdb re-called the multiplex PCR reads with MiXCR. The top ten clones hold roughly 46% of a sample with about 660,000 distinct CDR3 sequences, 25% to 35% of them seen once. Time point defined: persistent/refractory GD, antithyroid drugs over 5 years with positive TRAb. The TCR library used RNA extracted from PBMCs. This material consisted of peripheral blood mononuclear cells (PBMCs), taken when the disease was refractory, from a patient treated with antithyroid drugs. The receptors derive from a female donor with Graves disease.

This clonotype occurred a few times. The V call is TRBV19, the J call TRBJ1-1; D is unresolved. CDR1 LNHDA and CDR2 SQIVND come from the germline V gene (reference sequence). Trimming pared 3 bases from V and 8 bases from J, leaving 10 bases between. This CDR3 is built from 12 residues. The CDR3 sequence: CASSISRQEAFF. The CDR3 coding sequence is TGTGCCAGTAGTATTTCGAGGCAAGAAGCTTTCTTT.

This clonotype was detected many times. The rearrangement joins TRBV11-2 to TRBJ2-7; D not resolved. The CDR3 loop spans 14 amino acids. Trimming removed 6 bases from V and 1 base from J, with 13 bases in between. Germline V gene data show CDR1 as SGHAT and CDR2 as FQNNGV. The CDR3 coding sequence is TGTGCCAGCAGTTTATCCCCCAGTTCCTACGAGCAGTACTTC. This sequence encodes CASSLSPSSYEQYF.

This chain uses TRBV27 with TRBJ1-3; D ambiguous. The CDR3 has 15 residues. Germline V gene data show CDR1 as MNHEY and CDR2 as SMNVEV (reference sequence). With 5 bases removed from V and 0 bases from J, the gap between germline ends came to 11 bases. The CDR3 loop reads CASSPSGTSGNTIYF. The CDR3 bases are TGTGCCAGCAGTCCTTCGGGAACCTCTGGAAACACCATATATTTT.

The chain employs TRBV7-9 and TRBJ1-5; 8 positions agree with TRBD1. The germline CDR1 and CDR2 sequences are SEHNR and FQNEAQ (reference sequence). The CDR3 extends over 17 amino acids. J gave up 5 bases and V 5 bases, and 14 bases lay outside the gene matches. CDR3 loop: CASSRISAGGLDQPQHF. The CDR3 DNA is TGTGCCAGCAGCCGCATAAGTGCAGGGGGCCTCGATCAGCCCCAGCATTTT.

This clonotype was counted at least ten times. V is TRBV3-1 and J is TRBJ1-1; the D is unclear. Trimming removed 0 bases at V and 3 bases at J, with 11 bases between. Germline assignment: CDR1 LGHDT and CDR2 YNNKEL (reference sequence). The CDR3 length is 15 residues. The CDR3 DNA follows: TGTGCCAGCAGCCAAGACGGTCGAGGGTACACTGAAGCTTTCTTT. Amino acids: CASSQDGRGYTEAFF.

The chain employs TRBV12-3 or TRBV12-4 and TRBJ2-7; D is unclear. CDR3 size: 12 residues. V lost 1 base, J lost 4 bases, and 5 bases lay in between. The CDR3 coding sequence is TGTGCCAGCAGTTTAGTGGAGTACGAGCAGTACTTC. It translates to CASSLVEYEQYF.

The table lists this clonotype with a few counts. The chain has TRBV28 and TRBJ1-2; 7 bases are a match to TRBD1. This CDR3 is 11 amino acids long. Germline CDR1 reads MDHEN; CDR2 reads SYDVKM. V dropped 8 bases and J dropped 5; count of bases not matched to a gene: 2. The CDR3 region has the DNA TGTGCCAGCGAACAGGGGTATGGCTACACCTTC. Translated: CASEQGYGYTF.

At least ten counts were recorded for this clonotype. DNA of the CDR3: TGTGCCAGCAGGAAGGAGTGGGATGAAAAACTGTTTTTT. This encodes CASRKEWDEKLFF. V is TRBV7-6 and J is TRBJ1-4; D gene unclear. Looked up from germline, CDR1 is SGHVS and CDR2 is FNYEAQ. This CDR3 contains 13 residues. Between the trimmed V and J ends, which lost 6 bases and 6 bases, there was a span of 11 bases. Based on the CDR3 plus reference TRBV7-6 and TRBJ1-4, the full variable domain is GAGVSQSPRYKVTKRGQDVALRCDPISGHVSLYWYRQALGQGPEFLTYFNYEAQQDKSGLPNDRFSAERPEGSISTLTIQRTEQRDSAMYRCASRKEWDEKLFFGSGTQLSVL.

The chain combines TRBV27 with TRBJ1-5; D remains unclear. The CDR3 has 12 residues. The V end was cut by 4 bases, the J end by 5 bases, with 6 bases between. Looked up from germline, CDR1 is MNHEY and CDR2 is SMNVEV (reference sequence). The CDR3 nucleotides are TGTGCCAGCAGTTCGCCCTATCAGCCCCAGCATTTT. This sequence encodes CASSSPYQPQHF.

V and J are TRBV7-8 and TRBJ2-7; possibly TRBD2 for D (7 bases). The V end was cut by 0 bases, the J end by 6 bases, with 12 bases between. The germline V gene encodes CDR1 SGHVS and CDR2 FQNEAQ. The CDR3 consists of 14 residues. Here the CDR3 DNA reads TGTGCCAGCAGCTTAGCCTCTAGGGGGGGCGAGCAGTACTTC. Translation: CASSLASRGGEQYF.

The CDR3 nucleotides read TGTGCCAGCAGCTTAGGGGCCGGAGCGGACACCATATATTTT. It specifies CASSLGAGADTIYF. The rearrangement joins TRBV7-9 to TRBJ1-3; D unclear. The germline V and J ends were trimmed by 1 base and 8 bases, with 12 bases remaining between them. Germline V lookup: CDR1 SEHNR, CDR2 FQNEAQ (reference sequence). The CDR3 runs to 14 residues.

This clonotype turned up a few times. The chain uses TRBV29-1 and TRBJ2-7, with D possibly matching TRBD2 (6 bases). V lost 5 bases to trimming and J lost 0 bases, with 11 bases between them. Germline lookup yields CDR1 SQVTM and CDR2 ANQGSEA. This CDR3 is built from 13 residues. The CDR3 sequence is CSVFRDSSYEQYF. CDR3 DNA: TGCAGCGTTTTCCGGGACTCCTCCTACGAGCAGTACTTC.

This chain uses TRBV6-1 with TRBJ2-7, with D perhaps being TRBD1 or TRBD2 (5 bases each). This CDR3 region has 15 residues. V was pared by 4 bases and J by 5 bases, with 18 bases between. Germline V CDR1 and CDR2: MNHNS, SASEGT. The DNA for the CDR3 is TGTGCCAGCAGTGGCTCAAGGGACGGAACCCACGAGCAGTACTTC. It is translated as CASSGSRDGTHEQYF.

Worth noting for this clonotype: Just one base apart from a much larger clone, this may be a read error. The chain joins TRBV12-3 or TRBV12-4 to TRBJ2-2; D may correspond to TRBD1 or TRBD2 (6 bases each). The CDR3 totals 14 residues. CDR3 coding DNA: TGTGCCAGCAGTGGCCCAGGGGACACCGGGGGGCTGTTTTTT. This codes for CASSGPGDTGGLFF.

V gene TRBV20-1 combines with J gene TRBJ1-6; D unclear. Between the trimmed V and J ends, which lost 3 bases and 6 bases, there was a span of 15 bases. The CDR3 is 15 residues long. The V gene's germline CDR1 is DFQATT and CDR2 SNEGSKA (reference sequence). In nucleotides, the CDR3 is TGCAGTGCTAGGAGTGGCGGACGGACTAATTCACCCCTCCACTTT. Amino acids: CSARSGGRTNSPLHF.

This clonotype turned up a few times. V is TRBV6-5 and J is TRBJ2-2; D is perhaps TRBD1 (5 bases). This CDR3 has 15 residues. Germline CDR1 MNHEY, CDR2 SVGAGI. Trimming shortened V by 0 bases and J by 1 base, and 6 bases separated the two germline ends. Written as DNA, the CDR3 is TGTGCCAGCAGTTACTCGGGGCAGAACACCGGGGAGCTGTTTTTT. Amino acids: CASSYSGQNTGELFF.

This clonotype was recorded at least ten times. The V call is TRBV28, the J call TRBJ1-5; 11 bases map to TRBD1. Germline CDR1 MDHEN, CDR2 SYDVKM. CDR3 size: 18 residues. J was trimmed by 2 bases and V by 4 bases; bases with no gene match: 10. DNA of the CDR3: TGTGCCAGCAGTTCCTCCGGGACAGGGGGGATAGGCAATCAGCCCCAGCATTTT. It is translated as CASSSSGTGGIGNQPQHF.

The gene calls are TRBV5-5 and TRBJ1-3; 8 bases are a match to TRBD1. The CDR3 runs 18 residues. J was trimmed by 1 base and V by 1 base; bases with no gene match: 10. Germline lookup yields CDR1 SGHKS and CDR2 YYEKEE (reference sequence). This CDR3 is CASSLQQGVTSSGNTIYF. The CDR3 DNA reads TGTGCCAGCAGCTTGCAACAGGGGGTAACCAGTTCTGGAAACACCATATATTTT.

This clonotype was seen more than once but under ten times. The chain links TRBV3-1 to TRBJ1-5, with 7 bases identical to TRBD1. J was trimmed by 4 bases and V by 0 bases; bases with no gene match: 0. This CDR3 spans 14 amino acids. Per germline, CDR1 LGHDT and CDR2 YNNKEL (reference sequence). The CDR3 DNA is TGTGCCAGCAGCCAAGAGACAGGGAATCAGCCCCAGCATTTT. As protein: CASSQETGNQPQHF.

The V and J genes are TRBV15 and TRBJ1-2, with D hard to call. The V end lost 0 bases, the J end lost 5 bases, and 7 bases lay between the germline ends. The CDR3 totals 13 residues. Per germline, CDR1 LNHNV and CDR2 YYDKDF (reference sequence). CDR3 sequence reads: CATSRDMSYGYTF. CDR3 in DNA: TGTGCCACCAGCAGAGATATGAGTTATGGCTACACCTTC.

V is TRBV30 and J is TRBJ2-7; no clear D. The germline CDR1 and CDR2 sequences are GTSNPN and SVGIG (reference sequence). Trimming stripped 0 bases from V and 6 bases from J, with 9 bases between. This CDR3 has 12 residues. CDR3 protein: CAWSVPATEQYF. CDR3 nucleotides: TGTGCCTGGAGTGTGCCAGCCACCGAGCAGTACTTC. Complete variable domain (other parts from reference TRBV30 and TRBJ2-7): SQTIHQWPATLVQPVGSPLSLECTVEGTSNPNLYWYRQAAGRGLQLLFYSVGIGQISSEVPQNLSASRPQDRQFILSSKKLLLSDSGFYLCAWSVPATEQYFGPGTRLTVT.

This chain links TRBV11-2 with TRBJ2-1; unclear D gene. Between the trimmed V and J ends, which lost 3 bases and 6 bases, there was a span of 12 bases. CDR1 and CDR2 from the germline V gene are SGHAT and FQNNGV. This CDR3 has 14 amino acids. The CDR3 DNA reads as TGTGCCAGCAGCTTGCCACGACCTTTCAATGAGCAGTTCTTC. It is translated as CASSLPRPFNEQFF.

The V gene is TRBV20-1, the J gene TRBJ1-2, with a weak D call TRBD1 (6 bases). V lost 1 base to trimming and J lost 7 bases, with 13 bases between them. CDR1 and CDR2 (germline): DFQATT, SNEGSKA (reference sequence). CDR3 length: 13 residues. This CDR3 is CSARVEQGLGYTF. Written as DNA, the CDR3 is TGCAGTGCTAGAGTGGAACAGGGACTTGGCTACACCTTC.

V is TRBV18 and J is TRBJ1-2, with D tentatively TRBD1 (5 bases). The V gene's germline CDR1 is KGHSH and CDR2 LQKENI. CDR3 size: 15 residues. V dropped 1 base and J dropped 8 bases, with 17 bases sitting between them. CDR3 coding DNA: TGTGCCAGCTCACCACTGGAGAGGAGGGGTGAGGGCTACACCTTC. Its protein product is CASSPLERRGEGYTF.

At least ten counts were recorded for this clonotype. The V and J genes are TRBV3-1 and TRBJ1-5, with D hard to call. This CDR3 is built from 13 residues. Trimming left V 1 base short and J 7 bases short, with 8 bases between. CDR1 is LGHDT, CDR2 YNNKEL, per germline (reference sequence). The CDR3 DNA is TGTGCCAGCAGCCAAGCTACGAGCCAGCCCCAGCATTTT. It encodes CASSQATSQPQHF.

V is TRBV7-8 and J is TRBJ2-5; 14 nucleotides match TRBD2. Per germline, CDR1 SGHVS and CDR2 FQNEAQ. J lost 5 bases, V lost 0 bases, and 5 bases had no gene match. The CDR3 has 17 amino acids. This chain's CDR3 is CASSLAGTSGSGETQYF. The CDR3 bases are TGTGCCAGCAGCTTAGCTGGGACTAGCGGGAGTGGGGAGACCCAGTACTTC.

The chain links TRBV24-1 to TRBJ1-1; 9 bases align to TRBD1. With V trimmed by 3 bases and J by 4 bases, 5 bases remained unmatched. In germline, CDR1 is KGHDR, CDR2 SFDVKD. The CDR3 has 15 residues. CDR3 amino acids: CATSDDTGGGTEAFF. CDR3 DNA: TGTGCCACCAGTGATGATACAGGGGGCGGCACTGAAGCTTTCTTT.

The CDR3 loop is CASSSDSTDNQPQHF. The CDR3 coding sequence is TGTGCCAGCAGCTCGGACAGTACAGACAATCAGCCCCAGCATTTT. This rearrangement joins TRBV7-9 to TRBJ1-5; D might be TRBD1 (6 bases). CDR1 and CDR2 (germline): SEHNR, FQNEAQ (reference sequence). The V and J ends lost 4 bases and 3 bases respectively, with 13 bases between them. The length of the CDR3 is 15 residues.

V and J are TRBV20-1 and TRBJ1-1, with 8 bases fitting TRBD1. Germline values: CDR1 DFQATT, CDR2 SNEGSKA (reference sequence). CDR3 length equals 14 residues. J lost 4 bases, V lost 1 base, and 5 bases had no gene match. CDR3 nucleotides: TGCAGTGCTAGAGCTGACAGGGGTTTCACTGAAGCTTTCTTT. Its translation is CSARADRGFTEAFF.